Listed below are T cell receptor beta chains from one sample, sequenced in a study of OX40 agonist ivuxolimab in advanced cancers. Generated by immunoSEQ multiplex PCR, the TCRdb table keeps only in-frame clones and is missing some. Among approximately 40,000 clones listed, about 90% were seen once. The sample consisted of CD4+ or CD8+ T cells sorted from blood, taken in a trial of the OX40 agonist ivuxolimab. The source of these receptors is an adult with an advanced solid tumor such as melanoma, head and neck, liver or kidney cancer. Each CDR3 is given with its conserved first and last residue. The order of the fields is D gene, J gene, clone size, V gene, CDR3 DNA, CDR3 protein. The D gene is left open where the match is weak. Expanded clones are given a class, and other clones once, few, many or no size at all.

D: NA; J: TRBJ1-1; size: NA; V: TRBV28; DNA: TGTGCCAGCAGTTTTCTTGATTCCCTGAACACTGAAGCTTTCTTT; CDR3: CASSFLDSLNTEAFF
D: NA; J: TRBJ1-1; size: NA; V: TRBV15; DNA: TGTGCCACCAGCAGAGGTTCTTCTAACACTGAAGCTTTCTTT; CDR3: CATSRGSSNTEAFF
D: NA; J: TRBJ2-2; size: NA; V: TRBV16; DNA: TGTGCCAGCAGCCAATCCTTTAAGGGATCCGGGGAGCTGTTTTTT; CDR3: CASSQSFKGSGELFF
D: TRBD1; J: TRBJ2-2; size: once; V: TRBV7-2; DNA: TGTGCCAGCAGCTCTTTCTACCGGGACAGGTTCTCCACCGGGGAGCTGTTTTTT; CDR3: CASSSFYRDRFSTGELFF
D: NA; J: TRBJ2-7; size: NA; V: TRBV4-1; DNA: TGCGCCAGCAGCCCAAGGGGGGGCGGGGATCCCTACGAGCAGTACTTC; CDR3: CASSPRGGGDPYEQYF
D: NA; J: TRBJ2-7; size: NA; V: TRBV19; DNA: TGTGCCAGTATCGGGGCCTCCCTCTACGAGCAGTACTTC; CDR3: CASIGASLYEQYF
D: NA; J: TRBJ2-7; size: once; V: TRBV7-9; DNA: TGTGCCAGCAGCTTAGCGTCTGACAGCTACGAGCAGTACTTC; CDR3: CASSLASDSYEQYF
D: NA; J: TRBJ1-5; size: NA; V: TRBV19; DNA: TGTGCCAGTAGTATAGATTCGGGTCTTCTTCGGCCCCAGCATTTT; CDR3: CASSIDSGLLRPQHF
D: TRBD1; J: TRBJ2-7; size: NA; V: TRBV9; DNA: TGTGCCAGCAGCGTAAGGGGGCTTGAAAACGAGCAGTACTTC; CDR3: CASSVRGLENEQYF
D: NA; J: TRBJ2-1; size: NA; V: TRBV6-5; DNA: TGTGCCAGCAGTTACTCGGCAGGTTCCTCATACAATGAGCAGTTCTTC; CDR3: CASSYSAGSSYNEQFF
D: TRBD1; J: TRBJ1-2; size: once; V: TRBV10-3; DNA: TGTGCCATCAGTGAGGACGGACAGGTGGGAGATGGCTACACCTTC; CDR3: CAISEDGQVGDGYTF
D: NA; J: TRBJ2-3; size: NA; V: TRBV11-2; DNA: TGTGCCAGCAGCTTAGAAGTGGGGAGGGGGCGCAGGGATACGCAGTATTTT; CDR3: CASSLEVGRGRRDTQYF
D: TRBD2; J: TRBJ2-7; size: NA; V: TRBV5-1; DNA: TGCGCCAGCAGCACGGGACTAGCGGGGAGCTACGAGCAGTACTTC; CDR3: CASSTGLAGSYEQYF
D: TRBD1; J: TRBJ2-7; size: NA; V: TRBV5-4; DNA: TGTGCCAGCAGCTTAAAACAGGGGTATCTTTCCTACGAGCAGTACTTC; CDR3: CASSLKQGYLSYEQYF
D: NA; J: TRBJ1-4; size: NA; V: TRBV7-6; DNA: TGTGCCAGCAGCTTAGGACTGTTAAATGAAAAACTGTTTTTT; CDR3: CASSLGLLNEKLFF
D: NA; J: TRBJ2-7; size: NA; V: TRBV10-2; DNA: TGCGCCAGCAGTGCTGGCGGTAGTTACGAGCAGTACTTC; CDR3: CASSAGGSYEQYF
D: NA; J: TRBJ1-2; size: NA; V: TRBV6-5; DNA: TGTGCCAGCGGTGCAAGGGCTAACTATGGCTACACCTTC; CDR3: CASGARANYGYTF
D: NA; J: TRBJ1-1; size: NA; V: TRBV14; DNA: TGTGCCAGCAGCCAAGGGTCCTACACTGAAGCTTTCTTT; CDR3: CASSQGSYTEAFF
D: TRBD1; J: TRBJ1-2; size: NA; V: TRBV10-2; DNA: TGCGCCAGCAGTGAGTCAGTTCGACCAGGGGGGGCAAGTGGCTACACCTTC; CDR3: CASSESVRPGGASGYTF
D: NA; J: TRBJ2-7; size: NA; V: TRBV19; DNA: TGTGCCAGTGCGGAGGGGTCCCCCGCCTCCTACGAGCAGTACTTC; CDR3: CASAEGSPASYEQYF
D: NA; J: TRBJ1-2; size: NA; V: TRBV18; DNA: TGTGCCAGCTCACCACCAACAGGAAGTGGAGGCTACACCTTC; CDR3: CASSPPTGSGGYTF
D: TRBD1; J: TRBJ2-2; size: NA; V: TRBV19; DNA: TGTGCCAAGCCGCCGGGACAGGCACCCATATTTAACACCGGGGAGCTGTTTTTT; CDR3: CAKPPGQAPIFNTGELFF
D: TRBD1; J: TRBJ1-4; size: once; V: TRBV7-9; DNA: TGTGCCAGCAGTCGCACAGGGGCGGGCGAAACTAATGAAAAACTGTTTTTT; CDR3: CASSRTGAGETNEKLFF
D: NA; J: TRBJ2-3; size: NA; V: TRBV7-6; DNA: TGTGCCAGCAGCTCTCTTATGGAAGATACGCAGTATTTT; CDR3: CASSSLMEDTQYF
D: TRBD1; J: TRBJ1-1; size: NA; V: TRBV11-2; DNA: TGTGCCAGCAGCTTAACAGGGGCCGCGGCACCTGAAGCTTTCTTT; CDR3: CASSLTGAAAPEAFF
D: NA; J: TRBJ1-6; size: NA; V: TRBV6-5; DNA: TGTGCCAGCAGTTACGGGGGGGCTGACTCACCCCTCCACTTT; CDR3: CASSYGGADSPLHF
D: TRBD2; J: TRBJ2-7; size: NA; V: TRBV5-5; DNA: TGTGCCAGCAGCCCAACTAGCGGGGGACTTTTCTACGAGCAGTACTTC; CDR3: CASSPTSGGLFYEQYF
D: NA; J: TRBJ1-2; size: NA; V: TRBV5-6; DNA: TGTGCCAGCAGCGGTTCCGACTATGGCTACACCTTC; CDR3: CASSGSDYGYTF
D: NA; J: TRBJ2-2; size: once; V: TRBV7-9; DNA: TGTGCCAGCAGCTCCGCTGAACAGGCGAACACCGGGGAGCTGTTTTTT; CDR3: CASSSAEQANTGELFF
D: TRBD1; J: TRBJ1-1; size: NA; V: TRBV10-3; DNA: TGTGCCATCAGAGAGCAGGGGGCGCGAACTGAAGCTTTCTTT; CDR3: CAIREQGARTEAFF
D: TRBD1; J: TRBJ1-2; size: NA; V: TRBV7-9; DNA: TGTGCCAGCAGCCCGGACAGGGATCACTATGGCTACACCTTC; CDR3: CASSPDRDHYGYTF
D: TRBD1; J: TRBJ2-7; size: NA; V: TRBV9; DNA: TGTGCCAGCAGCTCCCCCCCCGCCGGGACAGGCCAGGGCGAGCAGTACTTC; CDR3: CASSSPPAGTGQGEQYF
D: NA; J: TRBJ2-7; size: NA; V: TRBV6-1; DNA: TGTGCCAGCAGTGAGGTCCGGTCCTACGAGCAGTACTTC; CDR3: CASSEVRSYEQYF
D: NA; J: TRBJ1-1; size: NA; V: TRBV6-5; DNA: TGTGCCAGCAGTTACTCGGCAGGCGAGGGGACTGAAGCTTTCTTT; CDR3: CASSYSAGEGTEAFF
D: TRBD1; J: TRBJ2-6; size: NA; V: TRBV5-1; DNA: TGCGCCAGCAGCTTGGGGGACAGGGTCTTGGCTGGGGCCAACGTCCTGACTTTC; CDR3: CASSLGDRVLAGANVLTF
D: NA; J: TRBJ2-7; size: NA; V: TRBV10-2; DNA: TGCGCCAGCAGTGTTGACAGCCCCTACGAGCAGTACTTC; CDR3: CASSVDSPYEQYF